This T cell receptor beta chain was recovered during a study of technical replicates of blood from a few donors. The table came from immunoSEQ multiplex PCR; TCRdb's copy has only in-frame clones and leaves some out. This table holds 68,000 or so clones, approximately 90% found once. Trimming cost V 3 bases and J 0 bases, with 18 bases left between them. In germline, CDR1 is SGHAT, CDR2 FQDESV (reference sequence). The CDR3 loop spans 18 amino acids. Sequencing input: PBMCs. The chain combines TRBV11-1 with TRBJ2-1; D is possibly TRBD1 (6 bases). The sequence derives from a human donor in good health. Some clones in this sample may be carry-over from other donors' samples. CDR3 DNA: TGTGCCAGCAGCTTGTTTGTCAGGGGTCAAAGCTCCTACAATGAGCAGTTCTTC. Amino acids: CASSLFVRGQSSYNEQFF.